This T cell receptor (beta chain) was found in a study of shared clonotypes between healthy human individuals (TCRdb year 2020). About the full investigation: The cohort comprised two women and a few men aged 18 to 49 years. For each donor, CD4 naive and CD4 memory were each given three plates, CD8 naive was given two plates, and CD8 memory was given one plate. To estimate repertoire size and how much clonotype sharing occurs between individuals, the study deeply sequenced the blood TCR repertoires of 5 or 6 healthy adults. To increase sequencing depth and limit assay-specific biases, TCR repertoire library preparation and sequencing were carried out by different laboratories using diverse techniques. Between about 0.9 and 10 billion PBMCs per donor were obtained by leukapheresis. Broader findings and caveats from the paper: Sampling was restricted to blood, and TCR repertoires in tissue are likely to differ from TCR repertoires in blood. Naive subsets generally had larger estimated clonotype richness than memory subsets. Pairwise subsampling led to the expectation that sequencing depth would affect the degree of clonotype sharing among donors. Higher generation probabilities were observed for clonotypes shared by all four sorted-subset donors than for non-shared clonotypes. Because the study included only a small number of donors, the genetic and exposure-history diversity represented was limited. Sharing across a few donors was observed for about 5% of naive CD4, less than 4% of naive CD8, roughly 2.4% of memory CD4, and over 0.3% of memory CD8 clonotypes. Rarefaction of sorted-subset datasets indicated incomplete sequencing despite the large sequencing depth.

The germline V gene provides CDR1 MNHEY and CDR2 SVGAGI. The CDR3 runs 14 amino acids, cysteine and phenylalanine included. Using the deep immunoSEQ assay, TCR CDR3 regions were amplified from genomic DNA by multiplex PCR. Extracted genomic DNA from each cell subset was spread evenly across all wells of several immunoSEQ 96-well plates, with each plate serving as a replicate. Each replicate PCR for sorted subsets received around 200 ng genomic DNA, equal to around 32,000 T cell genomes. Purified libraries were measured with a Qubit 3.0 fluorometer, size-checked on a Bioanalyzer 2100, and measured again with the KAPA Library Quantification kit. Every immunoSEQ 96-well plate was sequenced on a separate single-read 150-cycle Illumina NextSeq 550 flow cell. The authors' pipeline ran thus. Because the immunoSEQ output held only junctional sequences and lacked quality scores, the filtering could not match the filtering applied to full-length reads. To assign V/J genes and CDR3, sequences were annotated against IMGT germline references using PyIR, a Python wrapper for IgBLAST v1.9. Reads were filtered out if the reads had weak V/J assignments (E-value above 1e-6), no CDR3, stop codons, out-of-frame junctions, or ambiguous translated residues. A V3J clonotype was defined by an identical inferred V gene, J gene, and CDR3 amino acid sequence. To compute the percentage overlap between repertoires, the number of shared unique clonotypes was divided by the size of the smaller repertoire. Richness of each repertoire was evaluated using RTK rarefaction, the Chao1 estimator, and Recon v2.1 estimates of unobserved clonotypes. Generation probabilities were computed with OLGA for all TCRbeta clonotypes obtained by the gDNA method from a handful of donors. TCRdb stores this immuneACCESS table with in-frame sequences only. Part of the clones is absent; in the studies checked, under half of the shortfall reflects unresolved V genes, and no reason is known for the rest. V and J calls plus clone size are reproduced from that table; the DNA served to infer D and trimming. The sample profile shows around 1.9 million clones; roughly 91% of them were found once. The ten top clones hold about 1.8% of the sample.

CD8 naive samples consisted of CD45RO-negative cells that were positively selected for CCR7, yielding a CD45RA+CCR7+ population without TemRA cells. Healthy HIV-negative adults with no recently reported acute infections or vaccinations were included as donors. Every donor was a Caucasian adult residing in Nashville, Tennessee, USA. After blood collection by leukapheresis, PBMCs were isolated using Ficoll-Histopaque density gradient centrifugation and then cryopreserved in the vapor phase of liquid nitrogen. Purity and quantity of every magnetically sorted T cell population were checked by analytical flow cytometry. Each sorted fraction had its genomic DNA isolated and then quantified by UV absorbance on a Nanodrop 2000c. This clone was seen only once. Its antigen remains unidentified. The limits of the CDR3 on the DNA are not certain, so only TCRdb's listed CDR3 is given.

Recombination joined TRBV6-5 with TRBJ2-7; the D segment call TRBD2 is taken from the table without a DNA check. The sequence was collected from a man younger than 35 in good health. Some clones in this sample may be carry-over from other donors' samples. Specimen: naive CD8+ T cells from PBMCs. The label giving this sample's cell subset or site can be read as: CD45RA+CCR7+. CDR3 sequence: CASSSSGPFYEQYF.